Listed below are T cell receptor beta chains from one sample, sequenced in a study of blood T cell repertoires in COVID-19. Profiling relied on immunoSEQ multiplex PCR, and the TCRdb table lists in-frame clones only, not all of them. The sample carries 60,000 to 65,000 clones, about 74% recorded once. Specimen: peripheral blood. The receptors derive from an elderly woman with acute or convalescent COVID-19. The CDR3 runs from the conserved cysteine through the conserved F or W. A D gene is named only where the DNA matches it firmly. Size is omitted from some rows. Given values are once, few, many or a class for expanded clones.

size	D	V	J	DNA	CDR3
.	.	TRBV2	TRBJ2-2	TGTGCCAGCAGTGAGTTGGGGCTAGTAAACACCGGGGAGCTGTTTTTT	CASSELGLVNTGELFF
.	.	TRBV15	TRBJ2-1	TGTGCCACCAGCAGGGTACTAGCTTTTGAGCAGTTCTTC	CATSRVLAFEQFF
.	.	TRBV28	TRBJ2-1	TGTGCCAGCAGTTTAAGCGCGGCTGGAGAGCAGTTCTTC	CASSLSAAGEQFF
.	TRBD2	TRBV3-1/TRBV3-2	TRBJ2-1	TGTGCCAGCAGCCAACGAGCGGGAGTCGGTAATGAGCAGTTCTTC	CASSQRAGVGNEQFF
.	.	TRBV6-2/TRBV6-3	TRBJ2-1	TGTGCCAGCAGTGCCTGGAGGAGCAATTACAATGAGCAGTTCTTC	CASSAWRSNYNEQFF
few	TRBD1	TRBV7-9	TRBJ1-4	TGTGCCAGCAGCTTAGGGGGACAGGGAAATGAAAAACTGTTTTTT	CASSLGGQGNEKLFF
.	TRBD2	TRBV11-3	TRBJ2-1	TGTGCCAGCAGCTCAGTAGCGGGAGGGCTTGGTGAGCAGTTCTTC	CASSSVAGGLGEQFF
.	TRBD1	TRBV3-1/TRBV3-2	TRBJ1-2	TGTGCCAGCAGCCCCCGGGACAGGGTGGAGCATGGCTACACCTTC	CASSPRDRVEHGYTF
few	TRBD1	TRBV6-5	TRBJ1-5	TGTGCCAGCAGCTACAGGGGGCCTGATCAGCCCCAGCATTTT	CASSYRGPDQPQHF
.	TRBD2	TRBV4-3	TRBJ2-7	TGCGCCAGCAGCCAAGGTCTGGCTAGCGGGAGTGGTTACGAGCAGTACTTC	CASSQGLASGSGYEQYF
.	.	TRBV19	TRBJ2-3	TGTGCCAGTAGTATGGCCGGAGCAGATACGCAGTATTTT	CASSMAGADTQYF
few	TRBD2	TRBV28	TRBJ2-1	TGTGCCAGCAGAATCGGACTAGCGGGAAATGAGCAGTTCTTC	CASRIGLAGNEQFF
once	.	TRBV6-6	TRBJ2-2	TGTGCCAGCAGGGTGGACAGAGCGAACACCGGGGAGCTGTTTTTT	CASRVDRANTGELFF
.	TRBD1	TRBV9	TRBJ1-2	TGTGCCAGCAGCGTCGGACAGGGGGGTAACTATGGCTACACCTTC	CASSVGQGGNYGYTF
few	.	TRBV5-5	TRBJ2-1	TGTGCCAGCAGTCAAATCACTCAGGGTCCCGCTCAGCAGTTCTTC	CASSQITQGPAQQFF
.	.	TRBV19	TRBJ1-4	TGTGCCAGTAGGAAATCAGGGGCAACTAATGAAAAACTGTTTTTT	CASRKSGATNEKLFF
.	TRBD1	TRBV28	TRBJ2-7	TGTGCCAGTGGACAGGGGAAAGTCTACGAGCAGTACTTC	CASGQGKVYEQYF
.	.	TRBV7-8	TRBJ1-3	TGTGCCAGCAGCTTAGAGAGAGAATCTGGAAACACCATATATTTT	CASSLERESGNTIYF
.	TRBD2	TRBV27	TRBJ2-5	TGTGCCACGAGGGTGAGCGGGGCTGGGGAAACCCAGTACTTC	CATRVSGAGETQYF
.	.	TRBV7-2	TRBJ1-3	TGTGCCAGCAGCTTCACCCTAAAAGGGGGTTCGGCTGGAAACACCATATATTTT	CASSFTLKGGSAGNTIYF
many	.	TRBV29-1	TRBJ2-7	TGCAGCGTCGCGGGACAGAATTACGAGCAGTACTTC	CSVAGQNYEQYF
.	TRBD2	TRBV15	TRBJ2-1	TGTGCCACCAGCAGAGCGGCGGGAGGGCTTGGCAATGAGCAGTTCTTC	CATSRAAGGLGNEQFF
.	.	TRBV4-3	TRBJ1-1	TGCGCCAGCAGCCAAGGGGCGGGGGGCCACGGGAACACTGAAGCTTTCTTT	CASSQGAGGHGNTEAFF